The 8 T cell receptor beta chains reported below all come from one sample, sequenced in a study of blood T cell repertoires in COVID-19. Sequencing used immunoSEQ multiplex PCR; TCRdb keeps in-frame clones, though not all of them. The table lists some 140,000 clones, about 76% of them singletons. The source material was peripheral blood. These receptors all come from a woman in her 70s with COVID-19, enrolled during active disease.

V and J are TRBV2 and TRBJ2-1, with TRBD2 identical over 8 bases. Germline V gene sequence: CDR1 SNHLY, CDR2 FYNNEI. The J segment lost 7 bases and the V segment lost 5 bases, leaving 4 bases of the junction unmatched. The CDR3 length is 13 residues. The CDR3 is CASSFRGGNEQFF. CDR3 DNA: TGTGCCAGCAGTTTCCGGGGGGGTAATGAGCAGTTCTTC.

This clone is a singleton in its sample. The chain links TRBV24-1 to TRBJ1-5, with 7 bases fitting TRBD1. CDR1 and CDR2 (germline): KGHDR, SFDVKD. This CDR3 has 16 amino acids. The V segment lost 4 bases and the J segment 4 bases; nucleotides outside the gene matches: 9. CDR3 region: CATSDPTRGDNQPQHF. Written as DNA, the CDR3 is TGTGCCACCAGTGACCCCACCAGGGGGGATAATCAGCCCCAGCATTTT.

This chain connects TRBV5-4 to TRBJ1-4; the D gene is possibly TRBD1 (5 bases). The CDR3 is 14 amino acids. V lost 3 bases to trimming and J lost 6 bases, with 12 bases between them. Germline CDR1 and CDR2: SGHNT and YYREEE (reference sequence). The CDR3 sequence: CASSSGLWDEKLFF. Written as DNA, the CDR3 is TGTGCCAGCAGCTCGGGACTGTGGGATGAAAAACTGTTTTTT.

The chain uses TRBV4-1 and TRBJ2-2, with D maybe TRBD1 (6 bases). Germline CDR1 MGHRA, CDR2 YSYEKL. The CDR3 covers 15 residues. Trimming left V 4 bases short and J 2 bases short, with 11 bases between. CDR3 in amino acids: CASSPGHGNTGELFF. Written as DNA, the CDR3 is TGCGCCAGCAGCCCGGGACACGGAAACACCGGGGAGCTGTTTTTT.

The chain links TRBV27 to TRBJ2-1; 9 bases align to TRBD2. With V trimmed by 6 bases and J by 9 bases, 15 bases remained unmatched. Germline-derived CDR1 and CDR2 are MNHEY and SMNVEV (reference sequence). The CDR3 is made up of 16 amino acids. CDR3 amino acids: CASSVLGGGGAGEQFF. CDR3 DNA sequence: TGTGCCAGCAGCGTGCTTGGGGGCGGGGGGGCCGGTGAGCAGTTCTTC.

V and J are TRBV14 and TRBJ2-2; 10 positions match TRBD1. Per the germline V gene, CDR1 is SGHDN and CDR2 is FVKESK. Germline trimming cut 6 bases from V and 6 bases from J; bases unmatched to any gene: 1. This CDR3 has 13 residues. This CDR3 is CASRGTGAGELFF. CDR3 DNA sequence: TGTGCCAGCAGGGGGACAGGGGCCGGGGAGCTGTTTTTT. Full variable domain (outside the CDR3, taken from reference TRBV14 and TRBJ2-2): EAGVTQFPSHSVIEKGQTVTLRCDPISGHDNLYWYRRVMGKEIKFLLHFVKESKQDESGMPNNRFLAERTGGTYSTLKVQPAELEDSGVYFCASRGTGAGELFFGEGSRLTVL.

The chain links TRBV11-2 to TRBJ2-5; 8 bases line up with TRBD2. The CDR3 is made up of 16 amino acids. The V gene end was trimmed by 1 base and the J gene end by 1 base; junction bases not matched to a gene: 5. CDR1 and CDR2 (germline): SGHAT, FQNNGV. CDR3 sequence: CASSLVGGGFQETQYF. For the CDR3, the DNA is TGTGCCAGCAGCTTAGTTGGCGGGGGGTTCCAAGAGACCCAGTACTTC.

The chain links TRBV3-1 (or the pseudogene TRBV3-2) to TRBJ2-5, with TRBD2 matching over 12 bases. From germline, CDR1 is LGHDT and CDR2 YNNKEL (reference sequence). Unmatched junction bases numbered 5, after V lost 2 bases and J lost 4 bases. The CDR3 spans 16 residues. In DNA form, the CDR3 reads TGTGCCAGCAGCCAACTAGCGGGGGGGCTGTTAGAGACCCAGTACTTC. Translated, it gives CASSQLAGGLLETQYF.